This T cell receptor beta chain was sequenced during a study of cytomegalovirus exposure and HLA in healthy donors. Primers included in the PCR were 60 Vbeta and 13 Jbeta primers. This table comes from immunoSEQ multiplex PCR, and its TCRdb copy is limited to in-frame clones, with some not included. The sample yields about 160,000 clones, nearly 80% seen once. Looked up from germline, CDR1 is LNHNV and CDR2 is YYDKDF (reference sequence). The CDR3 has 16 amino acids. In regard to this clone: What it binds is unknown. Its ends do not fully match the called genes, so a read error is possible.

Whole-study findings and limits: A later analysis, which compared TCR beta chains of equal frequency, found the HLA-associated ones more clonally expanded.

The sequenced material came from PBMCs. The clonotype comes from a man aged 18-30 years in good health and CMV-seropositive. The chain has TRBV15 and TRBJ2-5; 9 nucleotides agree with TRBD2. CDR3 region: CATSTGSGRIQEPQYF. CDR3 DNA: TGTGCCACCAGCACCGGCAGCGGGAGGATCCAAGAGCCCCAGTACTTC.